The 9 T cell receptor beta chains reported below all come from one sample, sequenced in a study of early T cells in non-severe SARS-CoV-2 infection. From the 5' RACE reads, TCRdb called clonotypes with MiXCR, one entry per CDR3 protein. The table includes 60,000 to 75,000 distinct CDR3 sequences, roughly an eighth detected once. Sequences were derived from whole blood, sampled at baseline. The receptors derive from an adult who was a healthcare worker with PCR-confirmed SARS-CoV-2 infection or an uninfected control (not recorded which).

This clonotype appeared a few times. The chain is built from TRBV10-2 and TRBJ2-1; D call uncertain. This CDR3 comprises 14 residues. Germline V CDR1 and CDR2: WSHSY, SAAADI. V lost 3 bases and J 4 bases, leaving 10 bases between the germline ends. The CDR3 DNA sequence: TGCGCCAGCAGTGATGTTAGACTTTACAATGAGCAGTTCTTC. Residues: CASSDVRLYNEQFF.

The DNA of the CDR3 is TGTGCCAGCAGTTTACTGGGACAGGGGTACGAGCAGTACTTC. This encodes CASSLLGQGYEQYF. The J gene is TRBJ2-7, the V gene TRBV27, with 10 nucleotides matching TRBD1. Germline trimming cut 2 bases from V and 4 bases from J; bases unmatched to any gene: 2. This CDR3 contains 14 residues. Per germline, CDR1 MNHEY and CDR2 SMNVEV (reference sequence).

The table lists this clonotype with a few counts. The chain combines TRBV19 with TRBJ2-2; no firm D call. V lost 5 bases to trimming and J lost 7 bases, with 11 bases between them. This CDR3 region has 13 residues. Germline values: CDR1 LNHDA, CDR2 SQIVND (reference sequence). CDR3: CASSSAHGGELFF. CDR3 nucleotide sequence: TGTGCCAGTAGTTCGGCACACGGCGGGGAGCTGTTTTTT.

This clonotype was seen repeatedly, ten times or more. The CDR3 bases are TGCGCCAGCAGCTCGGACGGAAAGCAGTACTTC. It is translated as CASSSDGKQYF. The J gene is TRBJ2-7, the V gene TRBV5-1, with no clear D. Germline V lookup: CDR1 SGHRS, CDR2 YFSETQ. Trimming left V 3 bases short and J 8 bases short, with 9 bases between. There are 11 residues in the CDR3.

The chain employs TRBV19 and TRBJ2-7; 7 bases are a match to TRBD1. V was clipped by 1 base and J by 2 bases; unmatched bases: 8. CDR3 length: 16 amino acids. Germline CDR1 is LNHDA and CDR2 is SQIVND (reference sequence). CDR3 nucleotide sequence: TGTGCCAGTAGTATAGCGGGACAGACAAGGCCCTACGAGCAGTACTTC. Amino acids: CASSIAGQTRPYEQYF.

The V gene is TRBV28, the J gene TRBJ2-5; no clear D. Germline V gene lookup returns CDR1 MDHEN and CDR2 SYDVKM. V lost 7 bases to trimming and J lost 5 bases, with 20 bases between them. The CDR3 contains 15 residues. CDR3 residues: CASIPSHSTGETQYF. The CDR3 bases are TGTGCCAGCATCCCGTCCCACTCCACTGGGGAGACCCAGTACTTC.

J is TRBJ2-1 and V is TRBV28; D is unclear. With 5 bases removed from V and 4 bases from J, the gap between germline ends came to 9 bases. Germline-derived CDR1 and CDR2 are MDHEN and SYDVKM. The CDR3 runs 13 residues. The CDR3: CASSRRRYNEQFF. Written as DNA, the CDR3 is TGTGCCAGCAGTAGAAGGCGATACAATGAGCAGTTCTTC.

This chain links TRBV18 with TRBJ1-2; TRBD1 agrees at 7 bases. This CDR3 is built from 14 residues. With V trimmed by 0 bases and J by 6 bases, 4 bases remained unmatched. Germline CDR1 KGHSH, CDR2 LQKENI. In DNA, the CDR3 is TGTGCCAGCTCACCACCCGGACAGGTGGATGGCTACACCTTC. This sequence encodes CASSPPGQVDGYTF.

This clonotype was counted at least ten times. V is TRBV7-2 and J is TRBJ2-3, with 12 bases fitting TRBD2. J gave up 6 bases and V 2 bases, and 3 bases lay outside the gene matches. The germline gives CDR1 SGHTA, CDR2 FQGNSA. CDR3 size: 15 residues. The CDR3 DNA sequence: TGTGCCAGCAGCTTACAGACTAGCGGGAGTGATACGCAGTATTTT. It specifies CASSLQTSGSDTQYF.